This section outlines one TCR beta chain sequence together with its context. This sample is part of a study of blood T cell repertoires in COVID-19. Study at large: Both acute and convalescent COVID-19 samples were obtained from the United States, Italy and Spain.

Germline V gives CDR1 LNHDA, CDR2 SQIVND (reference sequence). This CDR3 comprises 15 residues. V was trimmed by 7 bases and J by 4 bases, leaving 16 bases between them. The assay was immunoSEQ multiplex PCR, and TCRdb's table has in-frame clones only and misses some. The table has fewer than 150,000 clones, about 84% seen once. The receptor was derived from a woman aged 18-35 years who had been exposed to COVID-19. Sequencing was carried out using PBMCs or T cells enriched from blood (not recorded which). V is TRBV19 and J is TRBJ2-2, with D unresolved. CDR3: CASTPGGLSTGELFF. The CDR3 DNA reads TGTGCCAGTACCCCAGGTGGCCTCTCCACCGGGGAGCTGTTTTTT.